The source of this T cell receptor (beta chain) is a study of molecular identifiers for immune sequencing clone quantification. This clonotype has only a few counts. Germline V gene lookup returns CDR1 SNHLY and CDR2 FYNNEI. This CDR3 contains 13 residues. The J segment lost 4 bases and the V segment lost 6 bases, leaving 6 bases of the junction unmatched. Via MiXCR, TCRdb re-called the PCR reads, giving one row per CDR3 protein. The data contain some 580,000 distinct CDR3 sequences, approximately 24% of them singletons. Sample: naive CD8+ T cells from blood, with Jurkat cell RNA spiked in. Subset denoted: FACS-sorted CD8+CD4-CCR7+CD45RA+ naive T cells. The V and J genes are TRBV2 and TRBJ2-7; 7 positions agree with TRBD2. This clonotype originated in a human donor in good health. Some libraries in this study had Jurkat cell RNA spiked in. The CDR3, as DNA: TGTGCCAGCAGCCAATCCGGGGGGTACGAGCAGTACTTC. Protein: CASSQSGGYEQYF.